This TCR beta chain came from a study of T cell responses to AZD1222 COVID-19 vaccine. Only in-frame clones appear in the TCRdb table, and some are missing; sequencing was by immunoSEQ multiplex PCR. There are nearly 90,000 clones in the sample; about nine tenths occur only once, and 5% to 6% lies in the top ten. Regarding this clone: Its matching antigen is unknown.

The V gene's germline CDR1 is SGDLS and CDR2 YYNGEE. The CDR3 runs 12 residues. V was clipped by 3 bases and J by 7 bases, with 7 bases between them. Study observations and caveats: Clonal diversity may have been underestimated, and the donors were mostly white British, with more females than males. The study sampled repertoires only after the peak T cell response.

Sequencing used peripheral blood, obtained 28 days after the second AZD1222 dose. The genes are TRBV9 and TRBJ2-2; D is undetermined. The TCR was taken from an adult who received the AZD1222 COVID-19 vaccine. This CDR3 is CASSGWYGELFF. In nucleotides, the CDR3 is TGTGCCAGCAGCGGATGGTACGGGGAGCTGTTTTTT.